This is a list of T cell receptor beta chains from one sample in a study of blood T cell repertoires in COVID-19. TCRdb's copy holds only in-frame clones and misses some; the assay was immunoSEQ multiplex PCR. The profile shows about 260,000 clones, approximately 81% of them singletons. What was sequenced was peripheral blood. All receptors come from a man aged 60-69 years with acute or convalescent COVID-19. Each CDR3 is given with its conserved first and last residue. The D gene is left open where the match is weak. The size of a clone is reported for some rows only, either as once, few or many, or as a class for expanded clones.

>.|.|TRBJ1-2|15|TRBV19
TGTGCCAGTACCCCTATCTCGACAGTTAACTATGGCTACACCTTC
CASTPISTVNYGYTF
>.|.|TRBJ2-1|14|TRBV7-2
TGTGCCAGCAGCTCCAGACAGGCCTACAATGAGCAGTTCTTC
CASSSRQAYNEQFF
>.|TRBD1|TRBJ1-1|14|TRBV27
TGTGCCAGCAGCCAAGTTTGGGGGACAGAGGAAGCTTTCTTT
CASSQVWGTEEAFF
>.|TRBD1|TRBJ1-2|17|TRBV28
TGTGCCAGCAGTTTACCCGGGACAGGGGGCTTGTACTATGGCTACACCTTC
CASSLPGTGGLYYGYTF
>.|TRBD2|TRBJ2-1|17|TRBV6-1
TGTGCCAGCAGCGAAGGGACTAGCGGGGGGGCCTACGGTGAGCAGTTCTTC
CASSEGTSGGAYGEQFF
>.|TRBD1|TRBJ1-5|15|TRBV19
TGTGCCAGTAGTATAGCTCGGACAGGGGCCCAGCCCCAGCATTTT
CASSIARTGAQPQHF
>.|.|TRBJ2-1|21|TRBV21-1
TGTGCCAGCAGCAATCTGGGGGTAACTAGCGGGAGGGCCTATCGGGACAATGAGCAGTTCTTC
CASSNLGVTSGRAYRDNEQFF
>.|TRBD2|TRBJ2-5|16|TRBV3-1/TRBV3-2
TGTGCCAGCAGCCACGAACTAGCGGTCCTACAAGAGACCCAGTACTTC
CASSHELAVLQETQYF
>.|.|TRBJ2-5|15|TRBV30
TGTGCCTGGAGTGTTCTTTGGGGGCCCGGAGAGACCCAGTACTTC
CAWSVLWGPGETQYF
>.|TRBD1|TRBJ1-5|13|TRBV18
TGTGCCAGCTCGACAGGGGAGAATCAGCCCCAGCATTTT
CASSTGENQPQHF
>.|TRBD1|TRBJ1-4|15|TRBV11-2
TGTGCCAGCAGCTCGGGACAGACAACTAATGAAAAACTGTTTTTT
CASSSGQTTNEKLFF
>.|TRBD1|TRBJ2-1|16|TRBV5-1
TGCGCCAGCAGCTCTTTCGGGACAGGTAGCCACAATGAGCAGTTCTTC
CASSSFGTGSHNEQFF
>.|.|TRBJ2-3|15|TRBV28
TGTGCCAGCAGTTTTCCGTTGGGGGCTGCAGATACGCAGTATTTT
CASSFPLGAADTQYF
>.|TRBD2|TRBJ2-7|16|TRBV10-3
TGTGCCATCAGTGGCCCCACGACTAGCGGGAGTTACGAGCAGTACTTC
CAISGPTTSGSYEQYF
>.|.|TRBJ1-2|15|TRBV5-6
TGTGCCAGCAGCTTGGCGTGGGGAGCGGGGGATGGCTACACCTTC
CASSLAWGAGDGYTF
>.|TRBD2|TRBJ2-5|16|TRBV6-1
TGTGCCAGCAGTGAAGTATCTAGCGGGAGTCGGGAGACCCAGTACTTC
CASSEVSSGSRETQYF
>.|.|TRBJ2-2|15|TRBV9
TGTGCCAGCAGCGTTCATAGGGGTGTCACCGGGGAGCTGTTTTTT
CASSVHRGVTGELFF
>.|TRBD2|TRBJ2-5|13|TRBV29-1
TGCAGCGCCCGACTAGCGTACCAAGAGACCCAGTACTTC
CSARLAYQETQYF
>.|.|TRBJ2-1|16|TRBV24-1
TGTGCCACCAGTGAGGTACAGGGTTTACCTTACAATGAGCAGTTCTTC
CATSEVQGLPYNEQFF
>few|TRBD1|TRBJ1-5|15|TRBV19
TGTGCCAGTAGTACCCACGGGACAGGGAATCAGCCCCAGCATTTT
CASSTHGTGNQPQHF
>.|.|TRBJ1-2|14|TRBV28
TGTGCCAGCAGTTTAAGACAGTCCGCTATTGGGGACACCTTC
CASSLRQSAIGDTF
>.|TRBD2|TRBJ2-1|14|TRBV7-3
TGTGCCAGCAGCTTGGGCCTAGCGGGAGATGAGCAGTTCTTC
CASSLGLAGDEQFF
>.|.|TRBJ1-5|15|TRBV4-1
TGCGCCAGCAGCCAAGGTTTTAGGAGGAATCAGCCCCAGCATTTT
CASSQGFRRNQPQHF
>.|TRBD2|TRBJ2-7|15|TRBV3-1/TRBV3-2
TGTGCCAGCAGCCTCGGGACTAGCGGGGGGGTTGAGCAGTACTTC
CASSLGTSGGVEQYF
>.|TRBD2|TRBJ2-5|13|TRBV24-1
TGTGCCACCGCCGCGGGGGGCCAAGAGACCCAGTACTTC
CATAAGGQETQYF
>.|.|TRBJ2-5|11|TRBV5-1
TGCGCCAGCAGCTCCAGTGAGACCCAGTACTTC
CASSSSETQYF
>.|.|TRBJ1-1|13|TRBV7-3
TGTGCCAGCAGCTTACAGATGAACACTGAAGCTTTCTTT
CASSLQMNTEAFF
>.|.|TRBJ1-5|14|TRBV7-9
TGTGCCAGCAGCCACTCCCAGGGAAATCAGCCCCAGCATTTT
CASSHSQGNQPQHF
>once|TRBD1|TRBJ2-7|16|TRBV15
TGTGCCACCAGCAGTGGGGGACAGGGTTCAGTGGGCGAGCAGTACTTC
CATSSGGQGSVGEQYF
>.|.|TRBJ1-4|17|TRBV27
TGTGCCAGCAGTTTATCATTAGGCAGACGGAGTAATGAAAAACTGTTTTTT
CASSLSLGRRSNEKLFF
>.|.|TRBJ1-4|16|TRBV19
TGTGCCAGTACCCCACTCACGGGGGGAATGAATGAAAAACTGTTTTTT
CASTPLTGGMNEKLFF
>.|.|TRBJ2-2|16|TRBV19
TGTGCCAGTAGTATTTTGGGGGCGACCTTACCTGGGGAGCTGTTTTTT
CASSILGATLPGELFF
>.|.|TRBJ2-2|12|TRBV18
TGTGCCAGCTCACCAGTCCACGGGGAGCTGTTTTTT
CASSPVHGELFF
>.|.|TRBJ1-1|14|TRBV5-1
TGCGCCAGCAGCTTACAGGGCGGTGGGGCTGAAGCTTTCTTT
CASSLQGGGAEAFF
>.|.|TRBJ2-2|12|TRBV3-1/TRBV3-2
TGTGCCAGCAGCCACGGGACCGGGGAGCTGTTTTTT
CASSHGTGELFF
>few|.|TRBJ1-2|14|TRBV2
TGTGCCAGCAGGAGTCAGGGTGGGAACTATGGCTACACCTTC
CASRSQGGNYGYTF
>.|.|TRBJ2-1|13|TRBV5-1
TGCGCCAGCAGCTTGGCCCACCCGGGTGAGCAGTTCTTC
CASSLAHPGEQFF
>.|.|TRBJ2-2|11|TRBV7-3
TGTGCCAGCTCGAGAACCGGGGAGCTGTTTTTT
CASSRTGELFF
>.|.|TRBJ1-6|16|TRBV2
TGTGCCAGCAGTGCGACAGAAAGCTCCTATAATTCACCCCTCCACTTT
CASSATESSYNSPLHF
>.|.|TRBJ1-1|13|TRBV7-9
TGTGCCAGCAGCTTGATTGGGGGGACTGAAGCTTTCTTT
CASSLIGGTEAFF
>few|.|TRBJ2-2|16|TRBV4-2
TGTGCCAGCAGCCAAGCCCTAGCTTCCGACACCGGGGAGCTGTTTTTT
CASSQALASDTGELFF
>.|TRBD2|TRBJ2-1|15|TRBV11-3
TGTGCCAGCAGCTCTAGCGGGAGCTCCTACAATGAGCAGTTCTTC
CASSSSGSSYNEQFF